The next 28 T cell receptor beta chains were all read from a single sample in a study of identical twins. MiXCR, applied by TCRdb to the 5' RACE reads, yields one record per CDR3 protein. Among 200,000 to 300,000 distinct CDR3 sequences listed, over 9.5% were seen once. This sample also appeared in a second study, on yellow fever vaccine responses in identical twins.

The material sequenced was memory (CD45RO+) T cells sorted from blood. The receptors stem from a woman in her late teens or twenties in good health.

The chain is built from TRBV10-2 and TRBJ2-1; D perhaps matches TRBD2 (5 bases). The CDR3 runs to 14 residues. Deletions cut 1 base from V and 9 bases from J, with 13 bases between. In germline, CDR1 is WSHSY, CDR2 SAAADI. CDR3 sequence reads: CASSEFGGFTEQFF. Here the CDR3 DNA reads TGCGCCAGCAGTGAGTTTGGAGGTTTCACTGAGCAGTTCTTC.

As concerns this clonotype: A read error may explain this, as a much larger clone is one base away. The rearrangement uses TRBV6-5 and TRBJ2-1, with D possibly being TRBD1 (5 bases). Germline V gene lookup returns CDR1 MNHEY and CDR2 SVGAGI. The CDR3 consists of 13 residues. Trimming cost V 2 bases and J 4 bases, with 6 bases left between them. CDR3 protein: CASSYDRYNEQFF. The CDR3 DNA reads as TGTGCCAGCAGTTACGACAGATACAATGAGCAGTTCTTC.

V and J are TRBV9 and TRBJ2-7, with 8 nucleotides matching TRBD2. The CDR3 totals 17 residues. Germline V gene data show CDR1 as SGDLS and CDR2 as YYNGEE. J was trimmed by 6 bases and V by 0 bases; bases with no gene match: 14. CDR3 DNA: TGTGCCAGCAGCGTAGCTACTTCGGGACGGGAGGGCCGCGAGCAGTACTTC. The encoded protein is CASSVATSGREGREQYF.

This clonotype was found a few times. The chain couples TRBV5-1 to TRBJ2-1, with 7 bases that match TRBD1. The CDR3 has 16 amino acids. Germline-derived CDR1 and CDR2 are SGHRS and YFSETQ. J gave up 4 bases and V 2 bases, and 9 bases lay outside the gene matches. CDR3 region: CASSLSLRDRYNEQFF. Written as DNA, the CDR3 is TGCGCCAGCAGCTTATCGCTCCGGGACAGATACAATGAGCAGTTCTTC.

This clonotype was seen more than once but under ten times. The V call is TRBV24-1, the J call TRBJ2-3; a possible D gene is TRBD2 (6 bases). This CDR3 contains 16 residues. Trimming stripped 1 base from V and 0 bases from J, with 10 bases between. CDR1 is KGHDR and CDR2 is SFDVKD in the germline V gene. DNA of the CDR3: TGTGCCACCAGTGATTTCGGGGGATCTAGCACAGATACGCAGTATTTT. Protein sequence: CATSDFGGSSTDTQYF.

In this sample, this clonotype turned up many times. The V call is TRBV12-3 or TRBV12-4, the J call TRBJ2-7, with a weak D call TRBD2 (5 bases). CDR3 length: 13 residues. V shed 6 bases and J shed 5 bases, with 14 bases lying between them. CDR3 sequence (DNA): TGTGCCAGCAGACGTTCTAGCAGCGACGAGCAGTACTTC. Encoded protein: CASRRSSSDEQYF.

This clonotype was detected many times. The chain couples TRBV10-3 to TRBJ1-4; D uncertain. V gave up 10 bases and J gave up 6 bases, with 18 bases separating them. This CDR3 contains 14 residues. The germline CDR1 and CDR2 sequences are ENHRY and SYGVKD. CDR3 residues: CATTRLLQDEKLFF. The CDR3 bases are TGTGCCACAACCAGACTCCTTCAAGATGAAAAACTGTTTTTT.

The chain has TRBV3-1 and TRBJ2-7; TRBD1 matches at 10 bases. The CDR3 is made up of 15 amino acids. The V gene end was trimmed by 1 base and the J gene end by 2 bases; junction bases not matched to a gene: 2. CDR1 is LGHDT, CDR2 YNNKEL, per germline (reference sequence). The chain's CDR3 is CASSQGTGGAYEQYF. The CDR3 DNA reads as TGTGCCAGCAGCCAAGGGACAGGGGGGGCCTACGAGCAGTACTTC.

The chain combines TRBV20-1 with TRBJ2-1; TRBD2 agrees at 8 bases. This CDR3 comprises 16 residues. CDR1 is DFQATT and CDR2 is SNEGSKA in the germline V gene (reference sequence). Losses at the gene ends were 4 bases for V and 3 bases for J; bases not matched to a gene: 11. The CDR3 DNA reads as TGCAGTGCTACGAAAACGAGCGGGGGACTCTACAATGAGCAGTTCTTC. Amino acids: CSATKTSGGLYNEQFF.

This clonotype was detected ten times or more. The CDR3 DNA sequence: TGTGCCAGCAGCCGAGCTTTGAACAATGAGCAGTTCTTC. Encoded protein: CASSRALNNEQFF. J is TRBJ2-1 and V is TRBV4-2; D remains ambiguous. CDR3 size: 13 residues. The V and J ends lost 4 bases and 5 bases respectively, with 9 bases between them. Per the germline V gene, CDR1 is LGHNA and CDR2 is YNFKEQ.

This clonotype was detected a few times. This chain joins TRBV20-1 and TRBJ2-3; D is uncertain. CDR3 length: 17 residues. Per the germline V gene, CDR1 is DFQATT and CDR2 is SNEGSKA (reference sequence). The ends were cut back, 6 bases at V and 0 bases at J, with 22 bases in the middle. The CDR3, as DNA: TGCAGTGCCGAAAGGGATTACATGAAAACCAGCACAGATACGCAGTATTTT. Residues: CSAERDYMKTSTDTQYF.

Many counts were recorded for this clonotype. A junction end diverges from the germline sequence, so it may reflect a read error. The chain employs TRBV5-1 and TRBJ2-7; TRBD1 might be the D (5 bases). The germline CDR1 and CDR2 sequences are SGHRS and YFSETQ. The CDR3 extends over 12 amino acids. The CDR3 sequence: CASSLGVYEQYF. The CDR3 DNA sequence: TGTGCCAGCAGCTTAGGGGTCTACGAGCAGTACTTC.

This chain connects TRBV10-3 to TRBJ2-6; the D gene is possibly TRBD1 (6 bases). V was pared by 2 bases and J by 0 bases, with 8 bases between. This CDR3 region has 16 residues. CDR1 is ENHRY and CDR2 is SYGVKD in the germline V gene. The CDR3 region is CAISEGTSSGANVLTF. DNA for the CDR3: TGTGCCATCAGTGAGGGGACAAGCTCTGGGGCCAACGTCCTGACTTTC.

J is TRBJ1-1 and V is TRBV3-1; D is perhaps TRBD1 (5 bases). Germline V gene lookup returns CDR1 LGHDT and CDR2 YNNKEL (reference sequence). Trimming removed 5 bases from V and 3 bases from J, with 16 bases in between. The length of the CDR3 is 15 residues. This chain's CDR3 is CASSFWGGRDTEAFF. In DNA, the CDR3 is TGTGCCAGCAGCTTCTGGGGGGGAAGGGACACTGAAGCTTTCTTT. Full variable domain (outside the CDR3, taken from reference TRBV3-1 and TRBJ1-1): DTAVSQTPKYLVTQMGNDKSIKCEQNLGHDTMYWYKQDSKKFLKIMFSYNNKELIINETVPNRFSPKSPDKAHLNLHINSLELGDSAVYFCASSFWGGRDTEAFFGQGTRLTVV.

This CDR3 reads CASSHRQGNTEAFF. CDR3 DNA sequence: TGTGCCAGCAGCCATCGACAGGGTAACACTGAAGCTTTCTTT. The chain links TRBV3-1 to TRBJ1-1; TRBD1 aligns across 7 bases. Germline V gene data show CDR1 as LGHDT and CDR2 as YNNKEL (reference sequence). The CDR3 has 14 residues. With V trimmed by 3 bases and J by 2 bases, 3 bases remained unmatched.

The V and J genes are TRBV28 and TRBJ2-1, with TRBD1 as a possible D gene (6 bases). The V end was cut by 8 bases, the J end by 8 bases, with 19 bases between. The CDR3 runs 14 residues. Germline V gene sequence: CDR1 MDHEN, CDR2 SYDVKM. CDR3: CASRGTQAKHEQFF. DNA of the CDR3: TGTGCCAGCCGTGGGACACAGGCTAAGCATGAGCAGTTCTTC.

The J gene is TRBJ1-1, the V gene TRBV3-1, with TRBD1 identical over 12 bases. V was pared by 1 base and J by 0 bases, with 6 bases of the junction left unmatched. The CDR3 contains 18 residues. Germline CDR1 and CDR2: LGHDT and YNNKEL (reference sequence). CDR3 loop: CASSQVGGTGGMNTEAFF. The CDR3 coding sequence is TGTGCCAGCAGCCAAGTCGGGGGGACAGGGGGCATGAACACTGAAGCTTTCTTT.

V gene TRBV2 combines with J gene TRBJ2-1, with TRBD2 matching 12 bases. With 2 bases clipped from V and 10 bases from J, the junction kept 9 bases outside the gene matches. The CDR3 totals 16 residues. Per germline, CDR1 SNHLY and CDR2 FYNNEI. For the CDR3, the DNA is TGTGCCAGCAGTGAATACCCTAGCGGGGGGGCCGGGGAGCAGTTCTTC. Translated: CASSEYPSGGAGEQFF. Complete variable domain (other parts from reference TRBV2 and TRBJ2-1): EPEVTQTPSHQVTQMGQEVILRCVPISNHLYFYWYRQILGQKVEFLVSFYNNEISEKSEIFDDQFSVERPDGSNFTLKIRSTKLEDSAMYFCASSEYPSGGAGEQFFGPGTRLTVL.

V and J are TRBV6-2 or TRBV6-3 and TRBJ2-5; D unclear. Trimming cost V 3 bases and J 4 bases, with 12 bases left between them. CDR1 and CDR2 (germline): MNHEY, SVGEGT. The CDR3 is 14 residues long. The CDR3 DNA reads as TGTGCCAGCAGTTATGTGAGTGCCGGAGAGACCCAGTACTTC. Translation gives CASSYVSAGETQYF.

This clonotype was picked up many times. CDR3 DNA sequence: TGCGGCCTACAGGGGGAGTACGAGCAGTACTTC. This sequence encodes CGLQGEYEQYF. The rearrangement joins TRBV20-1 to TRBJ2-7; 8 nucleotides agree with TRBD1. The CDR3 is 11 residues long. The germline V gene has CDR1 DFQATT and CDR2 SNEGSKA (reference sequence).

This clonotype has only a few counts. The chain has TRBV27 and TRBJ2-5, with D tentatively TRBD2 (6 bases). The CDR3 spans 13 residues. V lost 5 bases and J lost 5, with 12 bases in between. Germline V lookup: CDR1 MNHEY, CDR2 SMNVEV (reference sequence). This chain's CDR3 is CASSRAGRETQYF. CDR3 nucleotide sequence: TGTGCCAGCAGTAGGGCGGGACGGGAGACCCAGTACTTC.

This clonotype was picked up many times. CDR3 nucleotide sequence: TGCAGTGCTAAACGGGAGGTTTACAATGAGCAGTTCTTC. This sequence encodes CSAKREVYNEQFF. The rearrangement joins TRBV20-1 to TRBJ2-1; 7 bases are a match to TRBD2. With 4 bases clipped from V and 4 bases from J, the junction kept 4 bases outside the gene matches. The CDR3 runs to 13 residues. The germline gives CDR1 DFQATT, CDR2 SNEGSKA (reference sequence).

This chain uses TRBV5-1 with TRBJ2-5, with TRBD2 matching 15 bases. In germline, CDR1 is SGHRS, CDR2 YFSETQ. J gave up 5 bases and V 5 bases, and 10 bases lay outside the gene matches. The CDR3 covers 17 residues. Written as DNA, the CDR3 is TGCGCCAGCAGAGCAGGACTAGCGGGAGGGCCCCGGGAGACCCAGTACTTC. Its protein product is CASRAGLAGGPRETQYF.

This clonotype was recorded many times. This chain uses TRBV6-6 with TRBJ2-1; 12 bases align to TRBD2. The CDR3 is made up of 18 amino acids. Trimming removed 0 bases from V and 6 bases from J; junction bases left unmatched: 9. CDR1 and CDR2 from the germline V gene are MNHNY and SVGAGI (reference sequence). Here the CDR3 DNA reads TGTGCCAGCAGTTACTCCAATCCTAGCGGGAGGGCCCTCAATGAGCAGTTCTTC. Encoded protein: CASSYSNPSGRALNEQFF.

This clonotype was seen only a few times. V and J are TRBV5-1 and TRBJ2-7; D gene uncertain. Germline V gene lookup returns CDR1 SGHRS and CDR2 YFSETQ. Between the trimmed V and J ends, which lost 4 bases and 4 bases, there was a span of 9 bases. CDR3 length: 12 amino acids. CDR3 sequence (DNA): TGCGCCAGCAGCACCCGACGGTACGAGCAGTACTTC. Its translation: CASSTRRYEQYF.

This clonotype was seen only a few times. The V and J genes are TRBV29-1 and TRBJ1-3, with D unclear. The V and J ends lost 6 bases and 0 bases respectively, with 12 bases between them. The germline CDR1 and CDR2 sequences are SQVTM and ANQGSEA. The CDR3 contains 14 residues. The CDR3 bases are TGCAGCGTCCGTGACACGGGCTCTGGAAACACCATATATTTT. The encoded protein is CSVRDTGSGNTIYF.

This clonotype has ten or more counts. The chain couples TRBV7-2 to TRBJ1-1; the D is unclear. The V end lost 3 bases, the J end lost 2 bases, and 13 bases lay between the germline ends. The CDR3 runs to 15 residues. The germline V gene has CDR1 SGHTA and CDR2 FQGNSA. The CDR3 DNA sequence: TGTGCCAGCAGCTTGGCAACCGGGAGAAACACTGAAGCTTTCTTT. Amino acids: CASSLATGRNTEAFF.

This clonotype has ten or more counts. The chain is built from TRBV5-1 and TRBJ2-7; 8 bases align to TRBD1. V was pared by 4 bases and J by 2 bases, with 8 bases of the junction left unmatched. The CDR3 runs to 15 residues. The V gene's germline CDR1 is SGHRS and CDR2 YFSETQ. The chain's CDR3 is CASSREPDRAYEQYF. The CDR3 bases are TGCGCCAGCAGCCGGGAACCGGACAGGGCCTACGAGCAGTACTTC.